This TCR beta chain was retrieved from a study of Ad26.COV2.S vaccination and SARS-CoV-2 variants (dated by TCRdb to 2020 to 2022). General notes on the study: Donors in the vaccine arm were drawn from COV1001, a multicentre, randomized, double-blind, placebo-controlled phase I-IIa trial testing Ad26.COV2.S in healthy adults. Dosing of Ad26.COV2.S was intramuscular, at either 5x10^10 or 1x10^11 viral particles, delivered as one shot or as two shots spaced 56 days apart. TCRbeta repertoire sequencing served as the tool for gauging how specific and how broad the SARS-CoV-2-reactive T cell receptors were following Ad26.COV2.S vaccination. A total of roughly 32 samples were included in the TCR-sequenced set, comprising around 19 Ad26.COV2.S vaccine recipients, 5 placebo recipients and 8 SARS-CoV-2 convalescent individuals. Participants in the trial were split at random into five groups of five each, receiving low-dose or high-dose Ad26.COV2.S once or twice, or else placebo on both occasions. Investigators did not know the trial group allocation while performing experiments and assessing outcomes.

TCRbeta CDR3 regions were sequenced with the immunoSEQ Assay. After extraction, genomic DNA underwent amplification by bias-controlled multiplex PCR, followed by high-throughput sequencing. Regarding the original processing steps: To quantify the absolute abundance of every unique TCRbeta CDR3 region, sequences were collapsed and filtered. Usable DNA was measured by amplifying reference genes present in all nucleated cells, and TCRbeta template counts were normalized to that usable DNA to estimate T cell fraction. Repertoire TCRs were annotated as SARS-CoV-2-specific when V gene, CDR3 amino acid sequence and J gene were exactly matched to a known reactive TCR set. MIRA supplied the reference SARS-CoV-2 TCR set, which was filtered for enrichment in COVID-19-positive ImmuneCODE repertoires so that public or cross-reactive TCRs were removed. Drawing on the MIRA antigens, annotated TCRs were analysed further at the level of specific ORF or position within ORF. Depth was the summed frequency of annotated unique rearrangements, while breadth was defined as annotated unique rearrangements over total unique productive rearrangements. Two-sided Wilcoxon rank-sum tests were used to compare TCR breadth between groups. TCRdb's version of the immuneACCESS table is confined to in-frame rearrangements and falls short of the full clone set. An unresolved V gene accounts for under half of the shortfall where checked; the remainder is of unknown origin. V, J and clone size derive from that table, while D and trimming were established from the DNA sequence. Across this sample there are about 480,000 clones, with 87% seen only once. The top ten hold about 13% of the sample.

Comment on this clone: Its antigen remains unidentified. Base qualities are not recorded, but no much larger clone differs from it by a single base.

General findings and caveats noted by the study authors: It was noted by the authors that total T cell responses may have been underestimated by the TCR breadth and depth analyses. Non-spike TCR breadth was comparable between vaccine and placebo recipients, consistent with the vaccine containing only spike. After vaccination, substantial breadth of spike-specific CD8+ and CD4+ T cell responses was reported. Compared with placebo recipients, Ad26.COV2.S recipients showed higher spike-specific TCR breadth (P = 0.0014). The study was not powered to compare responses between vaccine doses or regimens.

Interpreted using the paper, the treatment or condition label stands for: some 20 received Ad26.COV2.S at low or high dose, single or two shots; several received placebo; per-sample allocation not given. Repertoires of vaccine and placebo recipients were sequenced from samples collected on day 63 after the first injection. Between 29 July and 7 August 2020, Cohort 1b enrolled 25 adults aged 18-55 years at one site in Boston, USA. Ad26.COV2.S was a replication-incompetent adenovirus type 26 vector that expressed a prefusion-stabilized SARS-CoV-2 spike protein derived from the original Wuhan strain. The sequence came from a person between 18 and 65 years old who received the Ad26.COV2.S COVID-19 vaccine or a placebo. The source material was peripheral blood, sampled in a trial of Ad26.COV2.S vaccine versus placebo.

CDR3 sequence: CASSQDSASYNEQFF. The DNA sequence reads TGTGCCAGCAGCCAAGACTCAGCGTCCTACAATGAGCAGTTCTTC. The rearranged segments are TRBV3-1 (or the pseudogene TRBV3-2) and TRBJ2-1, with no D gene named confidently. The germline V gene (reference sequence) specifies LGHDT as CDR1 and YNNKEL as CDR2. The CDR3, from cysteine to phenylalanine, totals 15 residues. Solely the CDR3 DNA is kept, with 45 bases framed from the first base. Deletion took 0 bases off V and 1 base off J, with a span of 7 bases between the germline ends.